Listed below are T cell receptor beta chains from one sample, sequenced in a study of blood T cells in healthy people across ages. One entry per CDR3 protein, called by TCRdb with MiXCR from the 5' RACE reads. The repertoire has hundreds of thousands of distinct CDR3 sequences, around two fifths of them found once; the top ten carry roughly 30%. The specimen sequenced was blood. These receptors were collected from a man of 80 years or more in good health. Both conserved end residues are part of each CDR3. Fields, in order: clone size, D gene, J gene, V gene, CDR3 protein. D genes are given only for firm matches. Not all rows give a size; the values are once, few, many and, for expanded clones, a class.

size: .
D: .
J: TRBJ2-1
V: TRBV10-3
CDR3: CAISESGTGNEQFF

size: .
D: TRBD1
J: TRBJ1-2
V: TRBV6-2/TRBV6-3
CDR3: CASSPVGDRGSGGYTF

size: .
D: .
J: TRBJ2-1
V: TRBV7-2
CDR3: CASRLDSNEQFF

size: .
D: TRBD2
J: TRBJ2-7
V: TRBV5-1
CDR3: CASSLRAGGLVNEQYF

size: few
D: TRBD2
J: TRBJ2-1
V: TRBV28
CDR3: CASSSPGTSGGNEQFF

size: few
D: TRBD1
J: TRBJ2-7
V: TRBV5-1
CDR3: CASSFDFTYDRVYEQYF

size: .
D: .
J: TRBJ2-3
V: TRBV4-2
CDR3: CASSQNHRLGGGGSDTQYF

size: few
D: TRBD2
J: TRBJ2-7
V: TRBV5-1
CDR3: CASSHLPFGGGPYYEQYF

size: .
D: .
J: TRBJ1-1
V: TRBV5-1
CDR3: CASSDVGTMNTEAFF

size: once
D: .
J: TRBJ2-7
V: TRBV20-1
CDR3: CSARATKPGEQYF

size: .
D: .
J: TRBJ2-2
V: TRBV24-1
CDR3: CATSNSPRQLSGELFF

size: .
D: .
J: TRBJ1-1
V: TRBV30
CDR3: CAWSARSRVNTEAFF

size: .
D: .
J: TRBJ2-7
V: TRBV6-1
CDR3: CASDDYEQYF

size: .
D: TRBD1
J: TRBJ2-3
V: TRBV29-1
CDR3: CSVEARVPTKEDRGQTDTQYF

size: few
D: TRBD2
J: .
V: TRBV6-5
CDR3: CASSYGTSGQHPYNEQYF

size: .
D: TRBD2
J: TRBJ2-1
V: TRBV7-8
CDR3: CASSLRRGSGGTSNEQFF

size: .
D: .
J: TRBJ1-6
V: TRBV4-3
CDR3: CASTLRYPTYNSPLHF

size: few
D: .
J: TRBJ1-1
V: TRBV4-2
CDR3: CASSQADANTEAFF

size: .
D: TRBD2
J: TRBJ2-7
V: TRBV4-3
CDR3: CASSQDRAGTSGEAYEQYF

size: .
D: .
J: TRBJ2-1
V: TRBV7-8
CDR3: CASSSRGSGTDEQFF

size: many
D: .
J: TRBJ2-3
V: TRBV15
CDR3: CATSGGAGTDTQYF

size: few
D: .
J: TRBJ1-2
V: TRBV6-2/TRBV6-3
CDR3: CASSYASYGYTF

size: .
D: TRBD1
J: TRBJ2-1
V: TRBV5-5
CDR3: CASSLGTGPYNEQFF

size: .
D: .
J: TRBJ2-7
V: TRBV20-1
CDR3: CSARSRGRGETYEQYF

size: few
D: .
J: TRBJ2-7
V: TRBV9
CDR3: CASSVAWGGPHEQYF

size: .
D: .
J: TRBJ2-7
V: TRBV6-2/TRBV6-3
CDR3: CASSPPLEPYEQYF

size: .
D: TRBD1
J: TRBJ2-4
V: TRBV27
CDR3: CASSCTGEPKNIQYF

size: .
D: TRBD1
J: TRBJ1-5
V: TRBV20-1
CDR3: CSARDKDRGGQPQHF

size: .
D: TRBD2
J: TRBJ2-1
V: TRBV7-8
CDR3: CASSRTSGSSYEQFF

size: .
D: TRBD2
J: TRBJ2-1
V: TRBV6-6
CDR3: CAGSYASGEYNEQFF

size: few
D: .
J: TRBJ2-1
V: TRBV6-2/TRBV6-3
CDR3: CASSRTRGWQFF

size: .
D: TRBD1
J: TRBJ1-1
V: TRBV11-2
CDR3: CASSLRTGGFEAFF

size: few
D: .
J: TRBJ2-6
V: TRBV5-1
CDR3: CASSRTTRTGSGANVLTF